This entry concerns a single TCR beta chain. This sample is drawn from a study of control samples from healthy donors and cancer patients. This CDR3 is 13 amino acids long. The germline gives CDR1 KGHSH, CDR2 LQKENI. With V trimmed by 3 bases and J by 4 bases, 0 bases remained unmatched. Profiling relied on immunoSEQ multiplex PCR, and the TCRdb table lists in-frame clones only, not all of them. The sample yields about 100,000 clones, about 88% seen once. The V and J genes are TRBV18 and TRBJ1-5; 7 positions match TRBD1. This sequence was found in a woman in her forties or fifties in good health. Input material: blood. The CDR3 sequence: CASSPDRNQPQHF. In DNA, the CDR3 is TGTGCCAGCTCACCGGACAGGAATCAGCCCCAGCATTTT.